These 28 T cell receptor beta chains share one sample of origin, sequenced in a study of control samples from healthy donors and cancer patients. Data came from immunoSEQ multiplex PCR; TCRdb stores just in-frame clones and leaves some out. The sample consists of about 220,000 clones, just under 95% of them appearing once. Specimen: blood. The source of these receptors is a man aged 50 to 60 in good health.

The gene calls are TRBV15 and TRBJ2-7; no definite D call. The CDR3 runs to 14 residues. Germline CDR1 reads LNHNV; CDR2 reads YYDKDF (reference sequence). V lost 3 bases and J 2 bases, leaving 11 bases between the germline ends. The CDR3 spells CATSRRRNAYEQYV. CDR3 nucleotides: TGTGCCACCAGCAGGAGACGGAATGCCTACGAGCAGTACGTC.

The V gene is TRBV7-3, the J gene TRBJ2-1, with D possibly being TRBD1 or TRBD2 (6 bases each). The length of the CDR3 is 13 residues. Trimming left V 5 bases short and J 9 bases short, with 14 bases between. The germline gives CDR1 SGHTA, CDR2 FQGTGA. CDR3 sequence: CASSPRGQTEQFF. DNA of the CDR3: TGTGCCAGCAGCCCACGGGGGCAAACTGAGCAGTTCTTC.

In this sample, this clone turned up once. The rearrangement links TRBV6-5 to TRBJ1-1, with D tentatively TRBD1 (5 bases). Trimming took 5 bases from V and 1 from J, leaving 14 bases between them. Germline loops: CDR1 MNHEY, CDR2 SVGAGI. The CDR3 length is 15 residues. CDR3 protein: CASSLQGAGNTEAFF. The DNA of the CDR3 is TGTGCCAGCAGTCTCCAGGGAGCGGGGAACACTGAAGCTTTCTTT.

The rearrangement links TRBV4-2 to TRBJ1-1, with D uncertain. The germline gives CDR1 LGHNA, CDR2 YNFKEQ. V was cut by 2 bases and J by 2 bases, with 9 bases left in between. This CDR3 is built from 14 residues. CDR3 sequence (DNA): TGTGCCAGCAGCCAACCAGGAGGAAACACTGAAGCTTTCTTT. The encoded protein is CASSQPGGNTEAFF.

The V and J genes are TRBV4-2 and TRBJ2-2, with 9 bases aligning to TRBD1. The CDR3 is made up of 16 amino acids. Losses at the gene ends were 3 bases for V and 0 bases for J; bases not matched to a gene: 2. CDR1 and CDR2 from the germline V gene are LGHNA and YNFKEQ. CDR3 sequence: CASSQWDRANTGELFF. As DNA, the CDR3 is TGTGCCAGCAGCCAGTGGGACAGGGCGAACACCGGGGAGCTGTTTTTT.

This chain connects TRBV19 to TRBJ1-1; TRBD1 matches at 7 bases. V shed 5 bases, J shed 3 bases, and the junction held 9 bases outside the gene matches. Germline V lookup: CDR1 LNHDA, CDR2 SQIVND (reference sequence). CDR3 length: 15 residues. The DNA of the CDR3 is TGTGCCAGTAGTCGACAGGGAGATTGGGACACTGAAGCTTTCTTT. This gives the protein CASSRQGDWDTEAFF. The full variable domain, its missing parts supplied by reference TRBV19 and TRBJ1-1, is DGGITQSPKYLFRKEGQNVTLSCEQNLNHDAMYWYRQDPGQGLRLIYYSQIVNDFQKGDIAEGYSVSREKKESFPLTVTSAQKNPTAFYLCASSRQGDWDTEAFFGQGTRLTVV.

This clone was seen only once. The CDR3 DNA reads as TGTGCCAACCCTCAGGTTCTCTCCTACAATGAGCAGTTCTTC. Its protein is CANPQVLSYNEQFF. This chain joins TRBV27 and TRBJ2-1; D is undetermined. The V and J ends lost 10 bases and 0 bases respectively, with 13 bases between them. Germline CDR1 reads MNHEY; CDR2 reads SMNVEV (reference sequence). The CDR3 spans 14 residues.

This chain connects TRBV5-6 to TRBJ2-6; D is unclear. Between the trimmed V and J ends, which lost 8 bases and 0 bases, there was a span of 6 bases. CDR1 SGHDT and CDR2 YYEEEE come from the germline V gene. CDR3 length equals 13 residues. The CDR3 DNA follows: TGTGCCAGTGCCCTCTCTGGGGCCAACGTCCTGACTTTC. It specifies CASALSGANVLTF.

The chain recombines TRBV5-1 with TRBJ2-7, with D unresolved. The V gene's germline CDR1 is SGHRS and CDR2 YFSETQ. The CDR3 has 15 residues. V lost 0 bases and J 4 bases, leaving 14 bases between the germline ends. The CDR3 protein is CASSLVPGEGYEQYF. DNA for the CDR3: TGCGCCAGCAGCTTGGTTCCTGGAGAAGGGTACGAGCAGTACTTC.

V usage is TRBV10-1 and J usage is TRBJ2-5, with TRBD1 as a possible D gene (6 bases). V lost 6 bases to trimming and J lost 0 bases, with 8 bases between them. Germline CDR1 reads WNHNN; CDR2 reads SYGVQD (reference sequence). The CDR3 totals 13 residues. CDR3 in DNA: TGCGCCAGCAGCGGACAGCACCAAGAGACCCAGTACTTC. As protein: CASSGQHQETQYF.

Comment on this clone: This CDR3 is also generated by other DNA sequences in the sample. The CDR3 here is CASSSSGTDTQYF. The CDR3 nucleotides read TGTGCCAGCAGCTCTAGCGGCACAGATACGCAGTATTTT. This sequence joins TRBV7-9 and TRBJ2-3; TRBD2 is a possible D gene (6 bases). The CDR3 has 13 residues. Trimming removed 4 bases from V and 1 base from J, with 6 bases in between. Germline V lookup: CDR1 SEHNR, CDR2 FQNEAQ (reference sequence).

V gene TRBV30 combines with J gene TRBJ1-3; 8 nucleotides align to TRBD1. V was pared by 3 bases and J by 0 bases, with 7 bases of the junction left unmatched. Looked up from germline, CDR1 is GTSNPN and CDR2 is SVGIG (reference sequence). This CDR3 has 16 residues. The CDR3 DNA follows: TGTGCCTGGAGCTTGACAGGGGACGGCTCTGGAAACACCATATATTTT. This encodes CAWSLTGDGSGNTIYF. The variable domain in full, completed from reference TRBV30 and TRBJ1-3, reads SQTIHQWPATLVQPVGSPLSLECTVEGTSNPNLYWYRQAAGRGLQLLFYSVGIGQISSEVPQNLSASRPQDRQFILSSKKLLLSDSGFYLCAWSLTGDGSGNTIYFGEGSWLTVV.

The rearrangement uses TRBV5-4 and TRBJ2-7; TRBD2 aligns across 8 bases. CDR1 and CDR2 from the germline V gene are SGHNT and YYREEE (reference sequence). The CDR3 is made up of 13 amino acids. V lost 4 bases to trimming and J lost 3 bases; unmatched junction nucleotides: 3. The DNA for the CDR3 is TGTGCCAGCAGCCCGGGAGGGGGCTACGAGCAGTACGTC. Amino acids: CASSPGGGYEQYV.

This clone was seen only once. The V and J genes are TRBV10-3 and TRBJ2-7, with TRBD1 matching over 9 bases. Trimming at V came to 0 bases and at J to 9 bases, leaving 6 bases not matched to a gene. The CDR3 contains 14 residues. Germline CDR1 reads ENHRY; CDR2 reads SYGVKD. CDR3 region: CAISESGQGHSQYV. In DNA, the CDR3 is TGTGCCATCAGTGAGTCGGGACAGGGTCATTCGCAGTACGTC.

The DNA for the CDR3 is TGTGCCAGCAGGGCAGATACGCAGTATTTT. As protein: CASRADTQYF. This chain uses TRBV6-5 with TRBJ2-3; D uncertain. The CDR3 runs to 10 residues. Germline CDR1 MNHEY, CDR2 SVGAGI. V dropped 6 bases and J dropped 4 bases, with 2 bases sitting between them.

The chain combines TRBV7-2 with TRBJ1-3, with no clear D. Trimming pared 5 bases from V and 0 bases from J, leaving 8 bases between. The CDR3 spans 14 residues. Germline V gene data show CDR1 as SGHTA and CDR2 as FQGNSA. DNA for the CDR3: TGTGCCAGCAGCCCCCGGCTCTCTGGAAACACCATATATTTT. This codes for CASSPRLSGNTIYF.

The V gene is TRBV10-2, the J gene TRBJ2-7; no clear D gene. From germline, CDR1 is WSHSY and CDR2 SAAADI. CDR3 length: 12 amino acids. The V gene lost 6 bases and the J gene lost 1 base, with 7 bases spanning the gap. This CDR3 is CASSQYSYEQYV. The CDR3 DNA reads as TGCGCCAGCAGCCAGTATTCCTACGAGCAGTACGTC.

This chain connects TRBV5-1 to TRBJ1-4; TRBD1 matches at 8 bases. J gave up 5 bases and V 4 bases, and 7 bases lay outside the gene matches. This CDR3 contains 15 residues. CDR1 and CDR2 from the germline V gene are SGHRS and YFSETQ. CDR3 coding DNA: TGCGCCAGCAGCCGAGGACAGGGCCCGAATGAAAAACTGTTTTTT. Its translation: CASSRGQGPNEKLFF.

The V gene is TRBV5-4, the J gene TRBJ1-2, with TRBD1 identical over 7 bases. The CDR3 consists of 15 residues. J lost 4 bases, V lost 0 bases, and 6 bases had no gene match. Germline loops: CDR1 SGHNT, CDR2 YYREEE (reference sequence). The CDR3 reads CASSLALDRAYGYTF. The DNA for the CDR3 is TGTGCCAGCAGCTTGGCCCTCGACAGGGCCTATGGCTACACCTTC.

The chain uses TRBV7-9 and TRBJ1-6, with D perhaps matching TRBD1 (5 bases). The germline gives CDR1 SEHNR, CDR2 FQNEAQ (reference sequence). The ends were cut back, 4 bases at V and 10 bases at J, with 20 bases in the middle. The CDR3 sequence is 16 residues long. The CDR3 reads CASSSPSGEGGSPLHF. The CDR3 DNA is TGTGCCAGCAGCTCCCCTTCGGGGGAAGGAGGATCACCCCTCCACTTT.

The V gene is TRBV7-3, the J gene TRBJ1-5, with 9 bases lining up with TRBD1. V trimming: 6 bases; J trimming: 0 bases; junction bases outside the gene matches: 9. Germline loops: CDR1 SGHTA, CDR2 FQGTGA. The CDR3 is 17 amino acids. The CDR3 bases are TGTGCCAGCAGACCCGGGACAGGGCCTTATAGCAATCAGCCCCAGCATTTT. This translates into CASRPGTGPYSNQPQHF.

CDR3 residues: CASRQEWAKNIQYF. For the CDR3, the DNA is TGTGCAAGTCGTCAAGAGTGGGCCAAAAACATTCAGTACTTC. The chain recombines TRBV12-2 with TRBJ2-4; TRBD2 is taken as the D call from the table, unchecked against the DNA. TRBV12-2 has pseudogene status. The CDR3 consists of 14 residues.

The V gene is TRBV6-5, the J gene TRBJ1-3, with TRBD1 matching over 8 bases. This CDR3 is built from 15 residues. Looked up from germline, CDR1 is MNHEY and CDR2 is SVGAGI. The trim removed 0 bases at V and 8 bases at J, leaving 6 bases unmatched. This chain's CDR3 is CASSYSAGQEHTIYF. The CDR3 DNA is TGTGCCAGCAGTTACTCGGCGGGACAGGAGCACACCATATATTTT.

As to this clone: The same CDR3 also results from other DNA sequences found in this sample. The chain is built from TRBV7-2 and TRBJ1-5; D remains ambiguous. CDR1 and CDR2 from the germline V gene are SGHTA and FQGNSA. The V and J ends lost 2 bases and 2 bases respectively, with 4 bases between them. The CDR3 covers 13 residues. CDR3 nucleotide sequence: TGTGCCAGCAGCTTAAGTCGCAATCAGCCCCAGCATTTT. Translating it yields CASSLSRNQPQHF.

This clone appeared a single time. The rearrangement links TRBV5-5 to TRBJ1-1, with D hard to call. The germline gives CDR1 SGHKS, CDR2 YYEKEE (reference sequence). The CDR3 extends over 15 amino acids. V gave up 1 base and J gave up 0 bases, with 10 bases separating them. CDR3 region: CASSLFWGLNTEAFF. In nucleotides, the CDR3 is TGTGCCAGCAGCTTGTTTTGGGGATTGAACACTGAAGCTTTCTTT.

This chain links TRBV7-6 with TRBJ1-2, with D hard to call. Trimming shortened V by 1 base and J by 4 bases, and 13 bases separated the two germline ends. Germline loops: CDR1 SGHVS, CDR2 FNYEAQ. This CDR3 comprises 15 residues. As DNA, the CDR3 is TGTGCCAGCAGCTTAGACAGTTCTGGAGGCTATGGCTACACCTTC. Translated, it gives CASSLDSSGGYGYTF. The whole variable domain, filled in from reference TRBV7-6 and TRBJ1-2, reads GAGVSQSPRYKVTKRGQDVALRCDPISGHVSLYWYRQALGQGPEFLTYFNYEAQQDKSGLPNDRFSAERPEGSISTLTIQRTEQRDSAMYRCASSLDSSGGYGYTFGSGTRLTVV.

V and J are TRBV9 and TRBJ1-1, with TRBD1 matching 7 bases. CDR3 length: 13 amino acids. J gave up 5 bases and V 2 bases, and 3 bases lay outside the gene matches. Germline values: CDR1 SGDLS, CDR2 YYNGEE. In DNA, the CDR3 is TGTGCCAGCAGCGTCCAGGACAGGACTGAAGCTTTCTTT. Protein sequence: CASSVQDRTEAFF.

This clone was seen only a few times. The CDR3 sequence is CASSLPAAGNTIYF. DNA for the CDR3: TGTGCCAGCAGCTTGCCGGCTGCTGGAAACACCATATATTTT. This chain links TRBV5-6 with TRBJ1-3; D is undetermined. The CDR3 has 14 residues. Germline CDR1 reads SGHDT; CDR2 reads YYEEEE. V lost 1 base and J lost 2, with 7 bases in between.